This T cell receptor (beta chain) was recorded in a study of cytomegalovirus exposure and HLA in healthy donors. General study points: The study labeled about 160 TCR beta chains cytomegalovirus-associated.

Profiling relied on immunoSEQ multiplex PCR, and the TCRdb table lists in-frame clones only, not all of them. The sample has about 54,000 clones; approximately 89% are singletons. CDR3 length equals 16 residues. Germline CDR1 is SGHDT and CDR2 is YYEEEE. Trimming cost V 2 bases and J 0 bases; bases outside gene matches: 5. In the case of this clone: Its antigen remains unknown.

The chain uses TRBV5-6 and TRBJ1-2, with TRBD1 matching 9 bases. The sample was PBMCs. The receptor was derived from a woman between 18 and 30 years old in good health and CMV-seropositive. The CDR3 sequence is CASSFGQGRTNYGYTF. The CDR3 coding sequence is TGTGCCAGCAGCTTCGGACAGGGGCGGACTAACTATGGCTACACCTTC.